Listed below are T cell receptor beta chains from one sample, sequenced in a study of identical twins. TCRdb redid the calling of the 5' RACE reads with MiXCR, one entry per CDR3 protein. The data contain 1.5 million or so distinct CDR3 sequences, about 30% of them singletons. Sequencing input: cord blood. The receptors shown here come from a newborn girl in good health. CDR3s include the opening cysteine and the closing phenylalanine or tryptophan. Size is omitted from some rows. Given values are once, few, many or a class for expanded clones.

V gene,clone size,J gene,CDR3 protein
TRBV5-1,few,TRBJ2-7,CASSLWERAIYEQYF
TRBV9,.,TRBJ2-3,CASSVPGLSGDTQYF
TRBV5-1,few,TRBJ2-3,CASSYDRLSTDTQYF
TRBV28,few,TRBJ1-5,CASTDQGSPNQPQHF
TRBV5-1,.,TRBJ2-2,CASSLPDRSNTGELFF
TRBV6-5,.,TRBJ1-1,CASWTGHPGTTEAFF
TRBV29-1,.,TRBJ2-1,CSVALAGGLYNEQFF
TRBV4-1,few,TRBJ1-1,CASSQDRRKEDTEAFF
TRBV1,few,TRBJ1-5,CTSSKAGLLNQPQHF
TRBV5-8,few,TRBJ1-2,CASSLVGTARNYGYTF
TRBV6-5,few,TRBJ1-4,CASSLPGVGEKLFF
TRBV10-3,.,.,CAIGGEDEQYF
TRBV7-2,.,TRBJ2-5,CASSHRRLAGGRETQYF
TRBV6-5,.,TRBJ2-4,CASSYLATGAKNIQYF
TRBV5-6,few,TRBJ1-4,CASSWDRQNEKLFF
TRBV20-1,.,TRBJ2-7,CSVAGGTYEQYF
TRBV12-3/TRBV12-4,few,TRBJ1-1,CASSFGSTEAFF
TRBV5-4,.,TRBJ2-5,CAGSVGQKETQYF
TRBV20-1,.,TRBJ2-7,CSARGDRVIYEQYF
TRBV5-6,.,.,CASSYYPHEQYF
TRBV27,many,TRBJ2-1,CASSFRGLAGSYNEQFF
TRBV6-2/TRBV6-3,few,TRBJ2-6,CASSPNYRDSRTSGANVLTF
TRBV6-6,many,TRBJ1-2,CASRQRQGLNYGYTF
TRBV28,many,TRBJ2-7,CASSLLAGSYEQYF
TRBV9,few,TRBJ2-3,CASSVRPPGLAVTDTQYF
TRBV7-8,.,TRBJ2-3,CASSFPRPKRRGATDTQYF
TRBV19,.,TRBJ1-5,CASSIRPDRGLVRSNQPQHF
TRBV28,few,TRBJ2-2,CASSLATGGIGELFF
TRBV7-2,few,TRBJ2-3,CASSLSLAGRGTDTQYF